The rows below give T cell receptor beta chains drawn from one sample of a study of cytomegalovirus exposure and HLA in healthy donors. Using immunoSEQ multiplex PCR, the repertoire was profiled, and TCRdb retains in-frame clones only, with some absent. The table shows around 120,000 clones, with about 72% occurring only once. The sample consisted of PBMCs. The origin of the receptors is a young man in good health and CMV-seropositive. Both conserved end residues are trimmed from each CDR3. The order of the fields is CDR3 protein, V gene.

CDR3 protein: ASSSPGRGENQPQH
V gene: TRBV28

CDR3 protein: ASSSYRGGNTGELF
V gene: TRBV7-9

CDR3 protein: ASSPTGTVVYEQY
V gene: TRBV11-2

CDR3 protein: ASSTYWYEQY
V gene: TRBV28

CDR3 protein: ASSPDSVGGYT
V gene: TRBV5-6

CDR3 protein: SVGHGLDSPLH
V gene: TRBV29-1

CDR3 protein: AISSRDTQY
V gene: TRBV10-3

CDR3 protein: ASSPALQAHTNYGYT
V gene: TRBV7-9

CDR3 protein: ASRSGRLSYNEQF
V gene: TRBV28

CDR3 protein: ASSIVASGSQGEQF
V gene: TRBV19

CDR3 protein: ASSLESSGLSYEQY
V gene: TRBV5-4

CDR3 protein: ASSLQGSPYQPQH
V gene: TRBV5-1

CDR3 protein: ASSLGASGIGNTDTQY
V gene: TRBV7-3

CDR3 protein: ASMSRDSNYGYT
V gene: TRBV27

CDR3 protein: ASSDLGPSNQPQH
V gene: TRBV2

CDR3 protein: ASSRLEDKGYT
V gene: TRBV13

CDR3 protein: ASSTRQGPESYEQY
V gene: TRBV5-5

CDR3 protein: ASSFLAGATGELF
V gene: TRBV5-1

CDR3 protein: ASSYPDSRYGYT
V gene: TRBV6-6

CDR3 protein: ASILTQGFNSPLH
V gene: TRBV28

CDR3 protein: ASSDYRGTEAF
V gene: TRBV6-4

CDR3 protein: ASGDDRYTPA
V gene: TRBV12-5

CDR3 protein: ASSQFSGISYEQY
V gene: TRBV11-2

CDR3 protein: SVAGEAQY
V gene: TRBV29-1

CDR3 protein: ASSQRQGYHEKLF
V gene: TRBV4-3

CDR3 protein: ASWPEGSYEQY
V gene: TRBV27